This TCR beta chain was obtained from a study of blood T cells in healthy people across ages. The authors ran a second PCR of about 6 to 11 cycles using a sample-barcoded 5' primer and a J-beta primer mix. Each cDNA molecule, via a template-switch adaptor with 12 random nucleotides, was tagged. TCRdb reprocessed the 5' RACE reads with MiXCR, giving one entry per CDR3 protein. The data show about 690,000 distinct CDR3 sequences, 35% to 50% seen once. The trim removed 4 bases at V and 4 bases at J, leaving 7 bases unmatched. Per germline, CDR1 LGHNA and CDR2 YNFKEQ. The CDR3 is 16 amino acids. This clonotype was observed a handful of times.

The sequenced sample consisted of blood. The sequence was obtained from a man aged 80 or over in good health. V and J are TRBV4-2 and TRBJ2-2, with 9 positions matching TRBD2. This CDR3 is CASSPRTSEVTGELFF. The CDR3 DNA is TGTGCCAGCAGCCCCAGGACTAGCGAGGTCACCGGGGAGCTGTTTTTT.